This is a list of T cell receptor beta chains from one sample in a study of shared clonotypes between healthy human individuals. The assay was immunoSEQ multiplex PCR, and TCRdb's table has in-frame clones only and misses some. The data hold a few million clones, with more than 80% observed a single time. Sequenced material: naive CD4+ T cells sorted from blood. The receptors were gathered from a man younger than 30 in good health. Both conserved end residues are part of each CDR3. The D gene is left open where the match is weak. Clone size is stated in some rows and not others, as once, few, many or a class when expanded.

TRBJ2-3	TRBV7-2	TRBD1	once	TGTGCCAGCAGCTTAATCTTGGGACAGTTCACAGATACGCAGTATTTT	CASSLILGQFTDTQYF
TRBJ1-1	TRBV23-1	.	.	TGCGCCAGATTCCCGGGGTATTCCCAGGGGAACACTGAAGCTTTCTTT	CARFPGYSQGNTEAFF
TRBJ2-1	TRBV23-1	.	.	TGCGCCAGCAGTCCGGGACTGAGTTACAATGAGCAGTTCTTC	CASSPGLSYNEQFF
TRBJ1-6	TRBV6-6	.	.	TGTGCCAGCAGTTACTCGTATAATGGGGATTCACCCCTCCACTTT	CASSYSYNGDSPLHF
TRBJ2-3	TRBV25-1	TRBD2	.	TGTGCCAGCAGCAAGGGGCGGGGGAGCACAGATACGCAGTATTTT	CASSKGRGSTDTQYF
TRBJ1-2	TRBV9	.	.	TGTGCCAGCAGCCGGACGGAACTCTATGGCTACACCTTC	CASSRTELYGYTF
TRBJ2-7	TRBV7-6	.	.	TGTGCCAGCAGCTTAGCGACAGGCCGGGCCCTAACGCCCTACGAGCAGTACTTC	CASSLATGRALTPYEQYF
TRBJ2-1	TRBV6-1	TRBD2	.	TGTGCCAGCAGTGCGAGTAGAAGCGGGGGACGTTACAATGAGCAGTTCTTC	CASSASRSGGRYNEQFF
TRBJ2-2	TRBV5-1	.	.	TGCGCCAGCAGAATTGAAGACACCGGGGAGCTGTTTTTT	CASRIEDTGELFF
TRBJ1-6	TRBV4-1	.	.	TGCGCCAGCAGCCAGGAGAGCTCCTATAATTCACCCCTCCACTTT	CASSQESSYNSPLHF
TRBJ2-5	TRBV28	.	.	TGTGCCAGCAGTTTTCGGGGAGAGACCCAGTACTTC	CASSFRGETQYF
TRBJ2-3	TRBV25-1	.	.	TGTGCCAGCAGCGCCGAAGGGAGTCGATGGACAGATACGCAGTATTTT	CASSAEGSRWTDTQYF
TRBJ2-1	TRBV29-1	.	.	TGCAGCGTTGATCGGCGGGGTGGCAATGAGCAGTTCTTC	CSVDRRGGNEQFF
TRBJ2-7	TRBV27	TRBD1	.	TGTGCCAGCAGAATGACAGGGCGACCCTACGAGCAGTACTTC	CASRMTGRPYEQYF
TRBJ1-1	TRBV7-2	.	.	TGTGCCAGCAGCTTACCTAGGACACCGAACACTGAAGCTTTCTTT	CASSLPRTPNTEAFF
TRBJ2-7	TRBV7-7	TRBD1	.	TGTGCTAGCAGCCCAAGACAGGGGCCCTACGAGCAGTACTTC	CASSPRQGPYEQYF
TRBJ1-1	TRBV5-4	.	once	TGTGCCAGCAGCTTGGTACAGGTGAACACTGAAGCTTTCTTT	CASSLVQVNTEAFF
TRBJ2-6	TRBV6-1	.	.	TGTGCCAGCAATTCAGGCGGTCTAGGGGCCAACGTCCTGACTTTC	CASNSGGLGANVLTF